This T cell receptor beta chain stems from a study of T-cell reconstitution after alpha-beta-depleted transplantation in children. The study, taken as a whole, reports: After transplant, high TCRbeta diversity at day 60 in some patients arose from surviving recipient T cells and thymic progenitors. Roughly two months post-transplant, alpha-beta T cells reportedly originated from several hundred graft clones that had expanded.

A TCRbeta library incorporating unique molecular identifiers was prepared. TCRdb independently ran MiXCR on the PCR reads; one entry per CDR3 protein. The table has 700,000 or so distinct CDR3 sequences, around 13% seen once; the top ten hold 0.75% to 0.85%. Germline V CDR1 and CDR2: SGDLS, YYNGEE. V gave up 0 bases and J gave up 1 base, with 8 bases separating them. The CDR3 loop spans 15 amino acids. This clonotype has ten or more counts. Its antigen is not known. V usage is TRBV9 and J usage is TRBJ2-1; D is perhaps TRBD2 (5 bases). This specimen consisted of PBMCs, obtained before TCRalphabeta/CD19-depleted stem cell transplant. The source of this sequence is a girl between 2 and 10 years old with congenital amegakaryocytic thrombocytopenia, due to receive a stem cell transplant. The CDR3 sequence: CASSVERVSYNEQFF. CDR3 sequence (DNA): TGTGCCAGCAGCGTAGAGAGGGTATCCTACAATGAGCAGTTCTTC.